Presented here are 26 T cell receptor beta chains from one specimen sequenced in a study of T cell repertoires in cytomegalovirus infection. Each CDR3 protein gets one entry after TCRdb re-called the reads with MiXCR. The data contain 400,000 or so distinct CDR3 sequences, 31% of them singletons. The sample consisted of PBMCs. The origin of the receptors is a human donor in good health (CMV status not recorded). Some clones in this sample may be carry-over from other donors' samples.

This clonotype was seen a single time. The V call is TRBV4-1, the J call TRBJ1-5; 7 bases agree with TRBD1. J was trimmed by 5 bases and V by 2 bases; bases with no gene match: 3. Germline CDR1 reads MGHRA; CDR2 reads YSYEKL. CDR3 length equals 14 residues. The CDR3 here is CASSQHQGDQPQHF. As DNA, the CDR3 is TGCGCCAGCAGCCAACATCAGGGGGATCAGCCCCAGCATTTT.

This clonotype was seen more than once but under ten times. The V and J genes are TRBV25-1 and TRBJ2-1; D is perhaps TRBD1 (6 bases). CDR3 size: 14 residues. Germline assignment: CDR1 MGHDK and CDR2 SYGVNS. Trimming cost V 4 bases and J 5 bases, with 12 bases left between them. The CDR3 region has the DNA TGTGCCAGCAGTGCCAGGACAGTAGACAATGAGCAGTTCTTC. It translates to CASSARTVDNEQFF.

Only a few counts were recorded for this clonotype. V is TRBV7-3 and J is TRBJ2-1, with 7 positions matching TRBD2. Germline V lookup: CDR1 SGHTA, CDR2 FQGTGA. V shed 5 bases and J 9 bases; nucleotides not matched to a gene: 4. The length of the CDR3 is 12 residues. The CDR3 DNA reads TGTGCCAGCAGCCATAGCGGGCCTGAGCAGTTCTTC. As protein: CASSHSGPEQFF.

The CDR3 is CASTLWTENTEAFF. As DNA, the CDR3 is TGTGCCAGCACCCTGTGGACGGAGAACACTGAAGCTTTCTTT. The V call is TRBV2, the J call TRBJ1-1; D is uncertain. This CDR3 has 14 residues. Trimming took 7 bases from V and 1 from J, leaving 13 bases between them. Germline V gives CDR1 SNHLY, CDR2 FYNNEI. Full variable domain (rest looked up from reference TRBV2 and TRBJ1-1): EPEVTQTPSHQVTQMGQEVILRCVPISNHLYFYWYRQILGQKVEFLVSFYNNEISEKSEIFDDQFSVERPDGSNFTLKIRSTKLEDSAMYFCASTLWTENTEAFFGQGTRLTVV.

Remarks on this clonotype: This could be a read error, since a much larger clone is one nucleotide away. The rearrangement uses TRBV10-3 and TRBJ2-7, with a possible D match to TRBD1 (5 bases). The CDR3 extends over 12 amino acids. Germline V lookup: CDR1 ENHRY, CDR2 SYGVKD. This chain's CDR3 is CAISYDRYEHYF. For the CDR3, the DNA is TGTGCCATCAGTTACGACAGATACGAGCATTACTTC.

J is TRBJ1-6 and V is TRBV7-6; no clear D. This CDR3 has 16 amino acids. V was pared by 4 bases and J by 4 bases, with 14 bases between. Looked up from germline, CDR1 is SGHVS and CDR2 is FNYEAQ. For the CDR3, the DNA is TGTGCCAGCAGCTGGTCGGGGTCCCCATATAATTCACCCCTCCACTTT. Translated, it gives CASSWSGSPYNSPLHF.

This clonotype has only a few counts. J is TRBJ1-1 and V is TRBV12-3 or TRBV12-4; no reliable D call. V lost 5 bases and J lost 4, with 8 bases in between. CDR3 size: 12 residues. This chain's CDR3 is CASSKKSTEAFF. The CDR3 region has the DNA TGTGCCAGCAGTAAGAAAAGCACTGAAGCTTTCTTT.

This clonotype has at least ten counts. The genes are TRBV7-2 and TRBJ1-1; D remains ambiguous. From germline, CDR1 is SGHTA and CDR2 FQGNSA. V was clipped by 0 bases and J by 1 base, with 3 bases between them. CDR3 length: 13 amino acids. The CDR3 loop is CASSLARNTEAFF. CDR3 nucleotides: TGTGCCAGCAGCTTAGCCAGGAACACTGAAGCTTTCTTT.

This clonotype was counted a few times. CDR3 loop: CASSFGQHTYEQYF. CDR3 nucleotides: TGTGCCAGCAGTTTCGGGCAGCACACCTACGAGCAGTACTTC. The rearrangement uses TRBV12-3 or TRBV12-4 and TRBJ2-7; D is unclear. V was cut by 3 bases and J by 2 bases, with 11 bases left in between. CDR3 length: 14 amino acids.

The chain recombines TRBV15 with TRBJ2-5; TRBD1 agrees at 9 bases. This CDR3 comprises 16 residues. J was trimmed by 5 bases and V by 2 bases; bases with no gene match: 9. Germline CDR1 and CDR2: LNHNV and YYDKDF (reference sequence). The DNA of the CDR3 is TGTGCCACCAGCAGACCTACCGGGACAGGGAGGGAGACCCAGTACTTC. This encodes CATSRPTGTGRETQYF. The full variable domain, in which reference TRBV15 and TRBJ2-5 provide the parts outside the CDR3, is DAMVIQNPRYQVTQFGKPVTLSCSQTLNHNVMYWYQQKSSQAPKLLFHYYDKDFNNEADTPDNFQSRRPNTSFCFLDIRSPGLGDTAMYLCATSRPTGTGRETQYFGPGTRLLVL.

This clonotype was recorded many times. This rearrangement joins TRBV12-3 or TRBV12-4 to TRBJ2-3; D might be TRBD1 (5 bases). Trimming removed 8 bases from V and 0 bases from J, with 15 bases in between. The CDR3 length is 15 residues. CDR3 protein: CASDRQSTSTDTQYF. DNA for the CDR3: TGTGCCAGCGACCGACAGTCAACTAGCACAGATACGCAGTATTTT.

The gene calls are TRBV27 and TRBJ1-1; TRBD1 might be the D (6 bases). The V gene's germline CDR1 is MNHEY and CDR2 SMNVEV (reference sequence). This CDR3 spans 16 amino acids. The V end was cut by 5 bases, the J end by 3 bases, with 19 bases between. The CDR3 DNA is TGTGCCAGCAGTCCCTCCAGACCCGACAGGTACACTGAAGCTTTCTTT. Its translation: CASSPSRPDRYTEAFF.

V usage is TRBV6-6 and J usage is TRBJ2-7; 7 nucleotides agree with TRBD1. Germline CDR1 is MNHNY and CDR2 is SVGAGI (reference sequence). This CDR3 comprises 13 residues. Losses at the gene ends were 5 bases for V and 1 base for J; bases not matched to a gene: 2. The CDR3 DNA reads as TGTGCCAGCAGTGGACAGGAATCCTACGAGCAGTACTTC. Amino acids: CASSGQESYEQYF.

This clonotype was counted ten times or more. J is TRBJ2-3 and V is TRBV7-2, with TRBD2 identical over 7 bases. The CDR3 is made up of 16 amino acids. CDR1 is SGHTA, CDR2 FQGNSA, per germline. Trimming removed 1 base from V and 0 bases from J; junction bases left unmatched: 4. CDR3 nucleotide sequence: TGTGCCAGCAGCTTAGTGCGGGAGAGAAGCACAGATACGCAGTATTTT. This gives the protein CASSLVRERSTDTQYF.

The V gene is TRBV27, the J gene TRBJ1-5, with unresolved D. V lost 3 bases and J lost 7, with 10 bases in between. This CDR3 contains 13 residues. Germline CDR1 and CDR2: MNHEY and SMNVEV (reference sequence). In nucleotides, the CDR3 is TGTGCCAGCAGTTTTGGGCTATGGCAGCCCCAGCATTTT. Translated, it gives CASSFGLWQPQHF.

Turning to this clonotype: This clone may be a read error of a much larger clone one base away. J is TRBJ1-6 and V is TRBV7-2; tentatively, D is TRBD1 (5 bases). The CDR3 totals 14 residues. From germline, CDR1 is SGHTA and CDR2 FQGNSA. CDR3 DNA: TGTGCCAGCAGCTTAGGGCAGGGAGGTTCACCCCTCCCCTTT. Encoded protein: CASSLGQGGSPLPF.

This clonotype was detected a few times. The chain employs TRBV7-2 and TRBJ1-3; D remains ambiguous. Trimming pared 5 bases from V and 0 bases from J, leaving 17 bases between. Germline V gives CDR1 SGHTA, CDR2 FQGNSA. CDR3 length equals 17 residues. CDR3 sequence (DNA): TGTGCCAGCAGCCAACCCCCAGATCCGAGCTCTGGAAACACCATATATTTT. It encodes CASSQPPDPSSGNTIYF.

This clonotype occurred a few times. This CDR3 is CASSQGFGTGAYPNYGYTF. CDR3 nucleotide sequence: TGCGCCAGCAGCCAAGGATTCGGGACAGGGGCTTACCCCAACTATGGCTACACCTTC. The chain employs TRBV4-3 and TRBJ1-2; 10 bases align to TRBD1. CDR1 and CDR2 (germline): LGHNA, YSLEER. V dropped 1 base and J dropped 2; count of bases not matched to a gene: 13. The CDR3 is 19 residues long.

This clonotype appeared a few times. The genes are TRBV12-3 or TRBV12-4 and TRBJ2-7, with TRBD1 matching 8 bases. V was pared by 6 bases and J by 4 bases, with 8 bases of the junction left unmatched. This CDR3 has 14 amino acids. The DNA for the CDR3 is TGTGCCAGCAGAAAGACAGGGGATAGTTACGAGCAGTACTTC. Protein: CASRKTGDSYEQYF.

This chain connects TRBV27 to TRBJ2-3; D is possibly TRBD1 or TRBD2 (6 bases each). The V end lost 5 bases, the J end lost 2 bases, and 17 bases lay between the germline ends. The length of the CDR3 is 16 residues. Germline V gene lookup returns CDR1 MNHEY and CDR2 SMNVEV (reference sequence). The CDR3 reads CASSHIQGGHTDTQYF. The CDR3 DNA reads as TGTGCCAGCAGTCACATACAGGGAGGACACACAGATACGCAGTATTTT.

This chain connects TRBV6-5 to TRBJ1-2; no firm D call. This CDR3 region has 18 residues. CDR1 and CDR2 from the germline V gene are MNHEY and SVGAGI. V shed 2 bases and J shed 1 base, with 20 bases lying between them. The CDR3 loop is CASSYDGGLGSRNYGYTF. CDR3 in DNA: TGTGCCAGCAGTTACGATGGTGGGTTGGGCAGCCGTAACTATGGCTACACCTTC.

The table lists this clonotype with a few counts. DNA of the CDR3: TGTGCCACTTCGGGGGGCAGCTACAATGAGCAGTTCTTC. Protein sequence: CATSGGSYNEQFF. This sequence joins TRBV2 and TRBJ2-1, with D possibly being TRBD2 (7 bases). Germline CDR1 and CDR2: SNHLY and FYNNEI. The V and J ends lost 10 bases and 3 bases respectively, with 13 bases between them. The CDR3 totals 13 residues.

A single count supports this clonotype. The rearrangement links TRBV7-9 to TRBJ1-1; maybe TRBD1 (6 bases). The CDR3 totals 16 residues. CDR1 SEHNR and CDR2 FQNEAQ come from the germline V gene (reference sequence). With 1 base removed from V and 0 bases from J, the gap between germline ends came to 12 bases. CDR3 region: CASSLVGGVVNTEAFF. In DNA, the CDR3 is TGTGCCAGCAGCTTAGTAGGGGGGGTTGTGAACACTGAAGCTTTCTTT.

V gene TRBV7-2 combines with J gene TRBJ1-5; D is ambiguous. The end of the DNA aligns better with TRBJ2-3, so the J call may be wrong. CDR1 SGHTA and CDR2 FQGNSA come from the germline V gene. There are 16 residues in the CDR3. CDR3 nucleotides: TGTGCCAGCAGCTTAGTAACGTACTTAGGCAATCAGCCCCAGTATTTT. Translation gives CASSLVTYLGNQPQYF.

The chain links TRBV14 to TRBJ2-7, with a tentative D call TRBD1 (5 bases). The CDR3 length is 14 residues. V lost 3 bases and J 4 bases, leaving 13 bases between the germline ends. Germline V gene sequence: CDR1 SGHDN, CDR2 FVKESK. The CDR3 nucleotides are TGTGCCAGCAGCCATTACCAGGGAAATTACGAGCAGTACTTC. This gives the protein CASSHYQGNYEQYF. Drawing the rest from reference TRBV14 and TRBJ2-7, the complete variable domain is EAGVTQFPSHSVIEKGQTVTLRCDPISGHDNLYWYRRVMGKEIKFLLHFVKESKQDESGMPNNRFLAERTGGTYSTLKVQPAELEDSGVYFCASSHYQGNYEQYFGPGTRLTVT.

This clonotype was detected only a few times. The V and J genes are TRBV12-3 or TRBV12-4 and TRBJ2-1; 10 bases match TRBD2. Unmatched junction bases numbered 16, after V lost 6 bases and J lost 8 bases. The length of the CDR3 is 17 residues. Here the CDR3 reads CASSLRRGSGGADEQFF. The CDR3, as DNA: TGTGCCAGCAGCCTCCGCCGTGGCAGCGGGGGGGCAGATGAGCAGTTCTTC.